Shown below are 25 T cell receptor beta chains from a single sample sequenced in a study of cytomegalovirus exposure and HLA in healthy donors. Vbeta (60) and Jbeta (13) primers were used in the PCR. The protocol was immunoSEQ multiplex PCR, while the TCRdb copy is restricted to in-frame clones and leaves out a portion. Here the sample spans roughly 180,000 clones, around four fifths being singletons. The sequenced sample was PBMCs. The receptors shown here come from a boy between 2 and 10 years old in good health and CMV-seronegative.

The V call is TRBV9, the J call TRBJ2-7, with D perhaps matching TRBD2 (6 bases). This CDR3 comprises 15 residues. V lost 3 bases and J lost 0, with 13 bases in between. Looked up from germline, CDR1 is SGDLS and CDR2 is YYNGEE. CDR3 nucleotide sequence: TGTGCCAGCAGCGCCGGGGGAGCGGGCTCCTACGAGCAGTACTTC. Encoded protein: CASSAGGAGSYEQYF.

The chain employs TRBV30 and TRBJ2-3; 7 nucleotides align to TRBD2. The CDR3 covers 15 residues. V was pared by 3 bases and J by 2 bases, with 8 bases of the junction left unmatched. Germline assignment: CDR1 GTSNPN and CDR2 SVGIG (reference sequence). The CDR3 DNA is TGTGCCTGGAGCGGGGTAGCGGGCTACACAGATACGCAGTATTTT. Its translation: CAWSGVAGYTDTQYF. The entire variable domain, with the rest obtained from reference TRBV30 and TRBJ2-3, is as follows: SQTIHQWPATLVQPVGSPLSLECTVEGTSNPNLYWYRQAAGRGLQLLFYSVGIGQISSEVPQNLSASRPQDRQFILSSKKLLLSDSGFYLCAWSGVAGYTDTQYFGPGTRLTVL.

The CDR3 region is CASSSRTEAFF. CDR3 DNA sequence: TGTGCCAGCAGCTCGAGGACTGAAGCTTTCTTT. The V gene is TRBV5-4, the J gene TRBJ1-1; no reliable D call. From germline, CDR1 is SGHNT and CDR2 YYREEE (reference sequence). Deletions cut 3 bases from V and 5 bases from J, with 5 bases between. The CDR3 has 11 residues.

CDR3 nucleotide sequence: TGTGCCAGCAGCCTCACGACAGGGCGACGATCTAACAATGAGCAGTTCTTC. This gives the protein CASSLTTGRRSNNEQFF. The rearrangement joins TRBV13 to TRBJ2-1; 7 bases match TRBD1. The trim removed 5 bases at V and 5 bases at J, leaving 15 bases unmatched. CDR3 size: 17 residues. Per germline, CDR1 PRHDT and CDR2 FYEKMQ (reference sequence).

In this sample, this clone turned up a few times. The chain links TRBV5-4 to TRBJ2-3; no clear D. V was trimmed by 0 bases and J by 2 bases, leaving 4 bases between them. This CDR3 is 13 amino acids long. Per the germline V gene, CDR1 is SGHNT and CDR2 is YYREEE (reference sequence). The CDR3 nucleotides are TGTGCCAGCAGCTTGGACTACACAGATACGCAGTATTTT. Protein sequence: CASSLDYTDTQYF.

V usage is TRBV19 and J usage is TRBJ1-2; tentative D call: TRBD1 (6 bases). V gave up 4 bases and J gave up 0 bases, with 12 bases separating them. The CDR3 runs 15 residues. Germline values: CDR1 LNHDA, CDR2 SQIVND (reference sequence). CDR3 nucleotides: TGTGCCAGTAGTAGGACAGTGGCAGCTAACTATGGCTACACCTTC. It yields the protein CASSRTVAANYGYTF.

The table lists this clone with a count of one. CDR3 region: CASSVTSGEGDTQYF. The CDR3, as DNA: TGTGCCAGCAGCGTGACTAGCGGAGAGGGAGATACGCAGTATTTT. The chain couples TRBV9 to TRBJ2-3; 9 nucleotides align to TRBD2. J was trimmed by 5 bases and V by 2 bases; bases with no gene match: 6. The CDR3 extends over 15 amino acids. CDR1 and CDR2 from the germline V gene are SGDLS and YYNGEE.

CDR3 nucleotide sequence: TGTGCCAGCAGCCCCGGGACAGCAAACTCACCCCTCCACTTT. Protein product: CASSPGTANSPLHF. This chain links TRBV7-9 with TRBJ1-6; 7 nucleotides match TRBD1. V lost 5 bases and J lost 10; bases outside the gene matches: 8. This CDR3 has 14 residues. The germline CDR1 and CDR2 sequences are SEHNR and FQNEAQ (reference sequence).

This clone has a handful of counts. The J gene is TRBJ1-2, the V gene TRBV5-6, with 8 bases aligning to TRBD1. After removal of 4 bases from V and 4 bases from J, the junction contained 6 bases not matched to a gene. The germline CDR1 and CDR2 sequences are SGHDT and YYEEEE. This CDR3 region has 14 residues. CDR3 in amino acids: CASSPGGDVYGYTF. CDR3 DNA: TGTGCCAGCAGCCCAGGGGGCGATGTCTATGGCTACACCTTC.

The rearrangement uses TRBV5-4 and TRBJ2-3; 8 positions match TRBD2. Trimming cost V 0 bases and J 6 bases; bases outside gene matches: 12. Germline V gene data show CDR1 as SGHNT and CDR2 as YYREEE (reference sequence). The CDR3 consists of 17 residues. As DNA, the CDR3 is TGTGCCAGCAGCTTGGCTAGCGGGCAGCCTAATTTTGATACGCAGTATTTT. It is translated as CASSLASGQPNFDTQYF.

This clone occurred once. The J gene is TRBJ2-7, the V gene TRBV19; 8 nucleotides agree with TRBD2. This CDR3 comprises 15 residues. The V and J ends lost 2 bases and 0 bases, in that order; junction bases with no gene match: 3. CDR1 LNHDA and CDR2 SQIVND come from the germline V gene (reference sequence). The CDR3 here is CASSIRGGSSYEQYF. The CDR3 nucleotides read TGTGCCAGTAGTATACGGGGGGGGTCCTCCTACGAGCAGTACTTC. The full variable domain, completed using reference TRBV19 and TRBJ2-7, is DGGITQSPKYLFRKEGQNVTLSCEQNLNHDAMYWYRQDPGQGLRLIYYSQIVNDFQKGDIAEGYSVSREKKESFPLTVTSAQKNPTAFYLCASSIRGGSSYEQYFGPGTRLTVT.

CDR3 DNA sequence: TGTGCCAGCAGCCAAGAAGTTGGGCAGGGGGCCTACGAGCAGTACTTC. Translated, it gives CASSQEVGQGAYEQYF. The V call is TRBV4-2, the J call TRBJ2-7; 7 bases are a match to TRBD1. The germline V gene encodes CDR1 LGHNA and CDR2 YNFKEQ. V shed 0 bases, J shed 2 bases, and the junction held 7 bases outside the gene matches. The CDR3 covers 16 residues.

This chain joins TRBV20-1 and TRBJ2-7, with 7 bases identical to TRBD2. Germline V gene lookup returns CDR1 DFQATT and CDR2 SNEGSKA (reference sequence). V lost 8 bases and J lost 5; bases outside the gene matches: 3. CDR3 size: 10 residues. CDR3 in DNA: TGCAGTCTAAGCGGGAACGAGCAGTACTTC. Translation: CSLSGNEQYF.

The chain is built from TRBV2 and TRBJ2-1; TRBD2 aligns across 15 bases. Germline trimming cut 10 bases from V and 5 bases from J; bases unmatched to any gene: 9. CDR1 is SNHLY, CDR2 FYNNEI, per germline. The CDR3 has 16 residues. The CDR3 DNA reads as TGTGCCATCGTCCCGGGACTAGCGGGAGGAGACAATGAGCAGTTCTTC. This gives the protein CAIVPGLAGGDNEQFF. Full variable domain (rest looked up from reference TRBV2 and TRBJ2-1): EPEVTQTPSHQVTQMGQEVILRCVPISNHLYFYWYRQILGQKVEFLVSFYNNEISEKSEIFDDQFSVERPDGSNFTLKIRSTKLEDSAMYFCAIVPGLAGGDNEQFFGPGTRLTVL.

This rearrangement joins TRBV7-2 to TRBJ2-1; TRBD2 agrees at 8 bases. V lost 5 bases, J lost 14 bases, and 8 bases stayed unmatched. Germline CDR1 SGHTA, CDR2 FQGNSA. This CDR3 is built from 12 residues. DNA for the CDR3: TGTGCCAGCAGCCCAGCCGGGACTAGGAAGTTCTTC. Residues: CASSPAGTRKFF.

In this sample, this clone turned up a few times. The chain is built from TRBV2 and TRBJ1-3; 9 bases match TRBD1. Germline V CDR1 and CDR2: SNHLY, FYNNEI. This CDR3 is 17 amino acids long. V was pared by 6 bases and J by 0 bases, with 9 bases of the junction left unmatched. The CDR3 sequence is CASRVPGQGRSGNTIYF. In DNA form, the CDR3 reads TGTGCCAGCAGAGTCCCGGGACAGGGCCGCTCTGGAAACACCATATATTTT. The full variable domain, rest sourced from reference TRBV2 and TRBJ1-3, is EPEVTQTPSHQVTQMGQEVILRCVPISNHLYFYWYRQILGQKVEFLVSFYNNEISEKSEIFDDQFSVERPDGSNFTLKIRSTKLEDSAMYFCASRVPGQGRSGNTIYFGEGSWLTVV.

The chain couples TRBV11-2 to TRBJ1-3, with no clear D. The CDR3 length is 16 residues. Germline loops: CDR1 SGHAT, CDR2 FQNNGV. Trimming cost V 2 bases and J 0 bases, with 11 bases left between them. The CDR3 here is CASSLKVPGSGNTIYF. The CDR3 DNA reads TGTGCCAGCAGCTTAAAAGTCCCCGGCTCTGGAAACACCATATATTTT.

The CDR3 DNA reads as TGTGCCAGCAGCTTACTTGCGGGGGGGCAAAGGGGTAGCACAGATACGCAGTATTTT. It specifies CASSLLAGGQRGSTDTQYF. V is TRBV7-2 and J is TRBJ2-3; 9 positions match TRBD2. In germline, CDR1 is SGHTA, CDR2 FQGNSA. The CDR3 is 19 residues long. V shed 2 bases and J 0 bases; nucleotides not matched to a gene: 12. The full variable domain, its missing parts supplied by reference TRBV7-2 and TRBJ2-3, is GAGVSQSPSNKVTEKGKDVELRCDPISGHTALYWYRQSLGQGLEFLIYFQGNSAPDKSGLPSDRFSAERTGGSVSTLTIQRTQQEDSAVYLCASSLLAGGQRGSTDTQYFGPGTRLTVL.

The J gene is TRBJ1-5, the V gene TRBV9; TRBD1 aligns across 10 bases. V trimming: 0 bases; J trimming: 5 bases; junction bases outside the gene matches: 2. This CDR3 contains 15 residues. The germline gives CDR1 SGDLS, CDR2 YYNGEE. This CDR3 reads CASSVGGTGDQPQHF. The CDR3, as DNA: TGTGCCAGCAGCGTAGGCGGGACAGGGGATCAGCCCCAGCATTTT.

The chain uses TRBV5-4 and TRBJ2-1, with 12 bases matching TRBD2. CDR1 and CDR2 from the germline V gene are SGHNT and YYREEE (reference sequence). V was clipped by 1 base and J by 5 bases; unmatched bases: 1. The CDR3 length is 15 residues. Here the CDR3 reads CASSLTSGGNNEQFF. In nucleotides, the CDR3 is TGTGCCAGCAGCTTGACTAGCGGGGGGAACAATGAGCAGTTCTTC. The full variable domain, with the rest looked up from reference TRBV5-4 and TRBJ2-1, is ETGVTQSPTHLIKTRGQQVTLRCSSQSGHNTVSWYQQALGQGPQFIFQYYREEENGRGNFPPRFSGLQFPNYSSELNVNALELDDSALYLCASSLTSGGNNEQFFGPGTRLTVL.

This clone has a handful of counts. The V gene is TRBV29-1, the J gene TRBJ2-5; no clear D. Looked up from germline, CDR1 is SQVTM and CDR2 is ANQGSEA. CDR3 length equals 10 residues. V was cut by 7 bases and J by 3 bases, with 6 bases left in between. CDR3 DNA: TGCAGCGCGAGGAAAGAGACCCAGTACTTC. This encodes CSARKETQYF.

The J gene is TRBJ2-1, the V gene TRBV7-9; 10 bases align to TRBD2. The CDR3 runs 16 residues. Germline V gene sequence: CDR1 SEHNR, CDR2 FQNEAQ (reference sequence). With V trimmed by 5 bases and J by 5 bases, 9 bases remained unmatched. The CDR3 sequence is CASSPGLTSGDNEQFF. The CDR3 nucleotides read TGTGCCAGCAGCCCGGGTCTAACTAGCGGGGACAATGAGCAGTTCTTC.

The rearrangement links TRBV5-4 to TRBJ2-1, with 7 nucleotides matching TRBD1. V lost 4 bases, J lost 7 bases, and 2 bases stayed unmatched. The CDR3 sequence is 12 residues long. Germline lookup yields CDR1 SGHNT and CDR2 YYREEE (reference sequence). CDR3 protein: CASSRQGNEQFF. The DNA for the CDR3 is TGTGCCAGCAGCCGACAGGGAAATGAGCAGTTCTTC.

This chain connects TRBV27 to TRBJ2-3; the D gene is possibly TRBD1 (6 bases). CDR3 size: 14 residues. Trimming stripped 6 bases from V and 3 bases from J, with 13 bases between. Germline V gene lookup returns CDR1 MNHEY and CDR2 SMNVEV (reference sequence). CDR3 nucleotide sequence: TGTGCCAGCAGGTCGGGACATTCGACAGATACGCAGTATTTT. Translation: CASRSGHSTDTQYF.

On this clone itself: This sample also contains other DNA sequences that code for the same CDR3. V usage is TRBV5-1 and J usage is TRBJ2-2; 9 nucleotides agree with TRBD1. Germline lookup yields CDR1 SGHRS and CDR2 YFSETQ. The CDR3 is 14 residues long. V was pared by 0 bases and J by 6 bases, with 0 bases of the junction left unmatched. Here the CDR3 reads CASSLGQGAGELFF. CDR3 nucleotides: TGCGCCAGCAGCTTGGGACAGGGGGCCGGGGAGCTGTTTTTT.